The next 28 T cell receptor beta chains were all read from a single sample in a study of identical twins (TCRdb year 2016). The library came from 5' RACE. Sequencing was carried out with an Illumina HiSeq 2000. TCRdb trimmed the raw reads at Q25, called clones with MiXCR and kept productive beta chains. Rows with one shared CDR3 protein collapse into an entry with the most common genes and DNA. Present in this sample are approximately 620,000 distinct CDR3 sequences, 8.5% to 9.5% of which were seen just once. Of the sample, 0.98% is held by the ten largest clones. This same sample was also taken into another study, of yellow fever vaccine responses in identical twins.

The specimen sequenced was PBMCs. These TCRs come from a young woman in good health.

The gene calls are TRBV6-5 and TRBJ2-7; 7 nucleotides line up with TRBD1. Germline V gene data show CDR1 as MNHEY and CDR2 as SVGAGI. CDR3 length: 15 residues. V lost 2 bases, J lost 1 base, and 5 bases stayed unmatched. The CDR3 region has the DNA TGTGCCAGCAGTTACAACAGGGGTTGGTCCTACGAGCAGTACTTC. Protein sequence: CASSYNRGWSYEQYF.

This clonotype has a count of ten or more. Its ends do not fully match the called genes, so a read error is possible. V gene TRBV4-1 combines with J gene TRBJ2-1; 7 nucleotides agree with TRBD2. This CDR3 has 15 residues. The germline gives CDR1 MGHRA, CDR2 YSYEKL. DNA for the CDR3: TGCGCCAGCAGTCAAGTCACTAGCGTTTACAATGAGCAGTTCTTC. This codes for CASSQVTSVYNEQFF.

J is TRBJ1-1 and V is TRBV5-4; no clear D. The length of the CDR3 is 17 residues. V shed 0 bases and J shed 5 bases, with 20 bases lying between them. The germline gives CDR1 SGHNT, CDR2 YYREEE (reference sequence). Here the CDR3 DNA reads TGTGCCAGCAGCTTGGCGGGGAGGGAACTTGGGAAGACTGAAGCTTTCTTT. Translating it yields CASSLAGRELGKTEAFF.

This clonotype showed up just a few times. This chain connects TRBV18 to TRBJ2-7, with D perhaps assigned TRBD1 or TRBD2 (7 bases each). Trimming removed 9 bases at V and 3 bases at J, with 18 bases between. Germline lookup yields CDR1 KGHSH and CDR2 LQKENI. The CDR3 covers 14 residues. CDR3 amino acids: CASQGGTEGYEQYF. The DNA of the CDR3 is TGTGCCAGTCAGGGGGGGACAGAAGGCTACGAGCAGTACTTC.

This clonotype appeared a few times. The chain employs TRBV4-1 and TRBJ2-2, with D hard to call. This CDR3 spans 14 amino acids. V was pared by 1 base and J by 8 bases, with 11 bases between. Germline V gene lookup returns CDR1 MGHRA and CDR2 YSYEKL. This chain's CDR3 is CASSQVIGEGELFF. In DNA form, the CDR3 reads TGCGCCAGCAGCCAAGTTATCGGAGAGGGGGAGCTGTTTTTT.

This clonotype was counted at least ten times. V and J are TRBV5-1 and TRBJ2-6; TRBD2 agrees at 8 bases. V shed 5 bases, J shed 0 bases, and the junction held 10 bases outside the gene matches. This CDR3 comprises 18 residues. The germline V gene encodes CDR1 SGHRS and CDR2 YFSETQ. CDR3 nucleotides: TGCGCCAGCAGGCCCGGGGGGGCCCCCCTCTCTGGGGCCAACGTCCTGACTTTC. Amino acid sequence: CASRPGGAPLSGANVLTF.

This clonotype occurred a few times. J is TRBJ1-4 and V is TRBV27, with TRBD1 matching over 9 bases. The CDR3 contains 13 residues. The J segment lost 5 bases and the V segment lost 7 bases, leaving 2 bases of the junction unmatched. Germline V gene lookup returns CDR1 MNHEY and CDR2 SMNVEV (reference sequence). The CDR3 protein is CASTGQGNEKLFF. The CDR3 nucleotides are TGTGCCAGCACCGGACAGGGGAATGAAAAACTGTTTTTT.

This clonotype appeared a few times. The chain carries TRBV14 and TRBJ2-5; tentatively, D is TRBD2 (5 bases). Germline lookup yields CDR1 SGHDN and CDR2 FVKESK. The CDR3 length is 15 residues. V lost 0 bases, J lost 4 bases, and 12 bases lay in between. CDR3 sequence: CASSQDGNRGETQYF. The DNA of the CDR3 is TGTGCCAGCAGCCAAGACGGGAATCGGGGAGAGACCCAGTACTTC.

The table lists this clonotype with a few counts. V gene TRBV10-3 combines with J gene TRBJ2-6, with D unresolved. Trimming took off 0 bases at V and 0 bases at J, with 9 bases between the two ends. The CDR3 extends over 17 amino acids. Germline V lookup: CDR1 ENHRY, CDR2 SYGVKD. CDR3 sequence: CAISESGRSSGANVLTF. In DNA form, the CDR3 reads TGTGCCATCAGTGAGTCTGGTCGGAGCTCTGGGGCCAACGTCCTGACTTTC.

The CDR3, as DNA: TGTGCCAGCAGTGAAGCGTCCGTCGAAGAGACCCAGTACTTC. Translation: CASSEASVEETQYF. The chain is built from TRBV2 and TRBJ2-5; D is undetermined. V was cut by 0 bases and J by 3 bases, with 8 bases left in between. Germline V lookup: CDR1 SNHLY, CDR2 FYNNEI. The CDR3 is 14 residues long.

The chain employs TRBV7-2 and TRBJ1-2; D is perhaps TRBD1 (5 bases). This CDR3 is built from 14 residues. V was pared by 0 bases and J by 5 bases, with 10 bases between. CDR1 is SGHTA, CDR2 FQGNSA, per germline. This CDR3 is CASSLALAGYGYTF. CDR3 nucleotide sequence: TGTGCCAGCAGCTTAGCGCTGGCAGGGTATGGCTACACCTTC.

This clonotype was picked up a small number of times. The CDR3 bases are TGTGCCAGCAGCTTAGGTCCGGGAACGGCTCTCAATGAGCAGTTCTTC. Residues: CASSLGPGTALNEQFF. The V call is TRBV7-8, the J call TRBJ2-1; D perhaps matches TRBD2 (5 bases). Germline assignment: CDR1 SGHVS and CDR2 FQNEAQ. The germline V and J ends were trimmed by 1 base and 6 bases, with 16 bases remaining between them. This CDR3 contains 16 residues.

This clonotype was recorded a few times. V usage is TRBV7-6 and J usage is TRBJ2-2; 9 bases fit TRBD2. CDR3 length: 22 amino acids. CDR1 is SGHVS and CDR2 is FNYEAQ in the germline V gene. J was trimmed by 2 bases and V by 6 bases; bases with no gene match: 25. The CDR3 loop reads CASSLYRGSSGIIGGNTGELFF. CDR3 nucleotide sequence: TGTGCCAGCAGTCTTTACAGGGGCTCTAGCGGGATAATCGGGGGTAACACCGGGGAGCTGTTTTTT.

CDR3 coding DNA: TGTGCCACCAGCAGAGAGGGGCGGGGGCCTGAGCAGTTCTTC. It codes for CATSREGRGPEQFF. The rearrangement links TRBV15 to TRBJ2-1, with a weak D call TRBD2 (7 bases). The CDR3 covers 14 residues. V gave up 0 bases and J gave up 9 bases, with 12 bases separating them. The germline gives CDR1 LNHNV, CDR2 YYDKDF (reference sequence).

This chain connects TRBV5-1 to TRBJ2-5; the match to TRBD1 covers 7 bases. V dropped 1 base and J dropped 3; count of bases not matched to a gene: 6. The germline V gene encodes CDR1 SGHRS and CDR2 YFSETQ. This CDR3 is built from 15 residues. The CDR3 sequence is CASSLYVTGKETQYF. In nucleotides, the CDR3 is TGCGCCAGCAGCTTGTATGTGACAGGGAAAGAGACCCAGTACTTC.

This clonotype showed up many times. J is TRBJ2-3 and V is TRBV29-1; tentatively, D is TRBD1 or TRBD2 (6 bases each). Trimming stripped 4 bases from V and 2 bases from J, with 7 bases between. CDR3 length equals 12 residues. Germline CDR1 reads SQVTM; CDR2 reads ANQGSEA. The CDR3 region is CSVGGATDTQYF. CDR3 coding DNA: TGCAGCGTTGGGGGGGCCACAGATACGCAGTATTTT.

The chain links TRBV14 to TRBJ2-6; D unresolved. V lost 0 bases to trimming and J lost 7 bases, with 4 bases between them. From germline, CDR1 is SGHDN and CDR2 FVKESK. The CDR3 consists of 13 residues. DNA for the CDR3: TGTGCCAGCAGCCAAGACGCCGCCAACGTCCTGACTTTC. It yields the protein CASSQDAANVLTF.

This clonotype appeared a few times. The gene calls are TRBV27 and TRBJ2-3, with TRBD1 matching over 7 bases. The CDR3 covers 17 residues. Germline-derived CDR1 and CDR2 are MNHEY and SMNVEV (reference sequence). Unmatched junction bases numbered 12, after V lost 0 bases and J lost 6 bases. This CDR3 is CASSLSGDRVFRDTQYF. The CDR3 DNA reads as TGTGCCAGCAGTTTATCGGGCGACAGGGTTTTTCGGGATACGCAGTATTTT.

The CDR3 DNA sequence: TGTGCCAGCAGTCGCTTAGGGGGGGACGAGCAGTACTTC. Protein sequence: CASSRLGGDEQYF. The rearrangement links TRBV12-3 or TRBV12-4 to TRBJ2-7; D perhaps matches TRBD2 (7 bases). Deletions cut 5 bases from V and 5 bases from J, with 13 bases between. The CDR3 extends over 13 amino acids.

The J gene is TRBJ2-7, the V gene TRBV20-1, with 10 positions matching TRBD1. Per germline, CDR1 DFQATT and CDR2 SNEGSKA (reference sequence). The CDR3 is 13 amino acids. The junction had 6 bases not matched to a gene; V was cut back by 6 bases and J by 4 bases. The DNA of the CDR3 is TGCAGTGCACCTTGGACAGGGGGGTACGAGCAGTACTTC. Translation: CSAPWTGGYEQYF.

This chain connects TRBV5-1 to TRBJ1-6; D is undetermined. The CDR3 is made up of 15 amino acids. V was trimmed by 0 bases and J by 6 bases, leaving 10 bases between them. Germline V gives CDR1 SGHRS, CDR2 YFSETQ. CDR3: CASSLADRANSPLHF. The CDR3 nucleotides are TGCGCCAGCAGCTTGGCGGACCGAGCTAATTCACCCCTCCACTTT.

This clonotype was recorded a few times. This sequence joins TRBV20-1 and TRBJ1-6; the match to TRBD1 covers 12 bases. Germline trimming cut 1 base from V and 7 bases from J; bases unmatched to any gene: 11. Germline V gene sequence: CDR1 DFQATT, CDR2 SNEGSKA (reference sequence). The CDR3 has 18 amino acids. The CDR3 nucleotides are TGCAGTGCTAGAGTTGGAGGGACAGGGGGCGTGAGGAATTCACCCCTCCACTTT. It codes for CSARVGGTGGVRNSPLHF.

A few counts support this clonotype. The chain uses TRBV12-3 or TRBV12-4 and TRBJ2-7, with D perhaps matching TRBD2 (6 bases). CDR3 size: 15 residues. The V end was cut by 5 bases, the J end by 5 bases, with 19 bases between. The CDR3 loop reads CASSPWRGRLHEQYF. The CDR3 nucleotides are TGTGCCAGCAGTCCCTGGAGGGGTCGGCTTCACGAGCAGTACTTC.

This clonotype came up many times. V and J are TRBV12-3 or TRBV12-4 and TRBJ1-2, with 9 bases identical to TRBD1. Trimming removed 5 bases from V and 8 bases from J; junction bases left unmatched: 18. This CDR3 has 17 amino acids. CDR3 sequence: CASSLTHRGRTNDGYTF. CDR3 nucleotide sequence: TGTGCCAGCAGTCTAACCCACAGGGGGCGGACTAATGACGGCTACACCTTC.

This clonotype was counted at least ten times. The V and J genes are TRBV15 and TRBJ2-7; the D gene could be TRBD1 or TRBD2 (5 bases each). The germline V gene encodes CDR1 LNHNV and CDR2 YYDKDF (reference sequence). The CDR3 has 16 amino acids. Trimming cost V 4 bases and J 4 bases, with 20 bases left between them. Written as DNA, the CDR3 is TGTGCCACCAGCATCCCAAAGGGACCAGAGCGATACGAGCAGTACTTC. Protein sequence: CATSIPKGPERYEQYF.

V is TRBV11-3 and J is TRBJ2-7; 9 nucleotides match TRBD1. CDR3 length: 14 amino acids. V dropped 5 bases and J dropped 5; count of bases not matched to a gene: 7. Looked up from germline, CDR1 is SGHNT and CDR2 is YENEEA. The CDR3 DNA is TGTGCCAGCAGCACAAGGACAGGGGCGAACGAGCAGTACTTC. Translation gives CASSTRTGANEQYF. Variable domain in full (rest from reference TRBV11-3 and TRBJ2-7): EAGVVQSPRYKIIEKKQPVAFWCNPISGHNTLYWYLQNLGQGPELLIRYENEEAVDDSQLPKDRFSAERLKGVDSTLKIQPAELGDSAVYLCASSTRTGANEQYFGPGTRLTVT.

The chain uses TRBV3-1 and TRBJ2-7; D assignment may be TRBD1 or TRBD2 (6 bases each). Trimming shortened V by 6 bases and J by 3 bases, and 18 bases separated the two germline ends. Germline V CDR1 and CDR2: LGHDT, YNNKEL (reference sequence). This CDR3 is 15 amino acids long. The CDR3 region is CASSESWGAGYEQYF. CDR3 DNA: TGTGCCAGCAGTGAAAGCTGGGGGGCGGGCTACGAGCAGTACTTC.

The chain links TRBV24-1 to TRBJ1-1, with a possible D match to TRBD1 (6 bases). The CDR3 consists of 15 residues. The ends were cut back, 2 bases at V and 5 bases at J, with 14 bases in the middle. The germline V gene encodes CDR1 KGHDR and CDR2 SFDVKD. The CDR3, as DNA: TGTGCCACCAGTGATTCCAGGGGCCTTGCGACTGAAGCTTTCTTT. Encoded protein: CATSDSRGLATEAFF.